These T cell receptor beta chains were read from a single sample in a study of molecular identifiers for immune sequencing clone quantification. From the PCR reads, TCRdb called clonotypes with MiXCR, one entry per CDR3 protein. The sample includes 460,000 or so distinct CDR3 sequences, about a fifth of them seen just once. The source material was naive CD8+ T cells from blood, with Jurkat cell RNA spiked in. The receptors stem from a human donor in good health. Some libraries in this study had Jurkat cell RNA spiked in. The CDR3 runs from the conserved cysteine through the conserved F or W. A D gene is named only where the DNA matches it firmly. The size of a clone is reported for some rows only, either as once, few or many, or as a class for expanded clones.

few | TRBJ1-5 | NA | TRBV7-2 | TGTGCCAGCAGACCAGCCTTGGGCAATCAGCCCCAGCATTTT | CASRPALGNQPQHF
many | TRBJ2-3 | TRBD2 | TRBV5-1 | TGCGCCAGCAGCCCTGGACTAGCGGGAAGCTTTGATACGCAGTATTTT | CASSPGLAGSFDTQYF
NA | TRBJ1-4 | TRBD1 | TRBV4-3 | TGCGCCGGCAGCCAAGAATCAGGGGGGTGGGAAAAACTGTTTTTT | CAGSQESGGWEKLFF
few | TRBJ2-1 | TRBD2 | TRBV6-5 | TGTGCCAGCAGTCATCCGGGACTAGCGGGCACGCAGATTAAGGGGAATGAGCAGTTCTTC | CASSHPGLAGTQIKGNEQFF
NA | TRBJ2-7 | NA | TRBV2 | TGTGCCAGCAGTGGAATGGTCTGCGAGCAGTACTTC | CASSGMVCEQYF
few | TRBJ2-7 | TRBD2 | TRBV30 | TGTGCCTGGAGCAGACAGCGGGAGTTCTTACACGAGCAGTACTTC | CAWSRQREFLHEQYF
many | TRBJ1-1 | NA | TRBV7-2 | TGTGCCAGCGGCCAAACCATGAACACTGAAGCTTTCTTT | CASGQTMNTEAFF
few | TRBJ1-2 | TRBD1 | TRBV12-3/TRBV12-4 | TGTGCCAGCAGTCAGGGGGCGTTGGGGGGCTACACCTTC | CASSQGALGGYTF
NA | TRBJ2-1 | TRBD1 | TRBV14 | TGTGCCAGCAGACTCCGGGACAGCTCCTACAATGAGCAGTTCTTC | CASRLRDSSYNEQFF
many | TRBJ2-5 | NA | TRBV5-1 | TGCGCCAGCAGCTTGGGTGACCCGAGGCCTCAAGAGACCCAGTACTTC | CASSLGDPRPQETQYF
few | TRBJ1-4 | NA | TRBV28 | TGTGCCAGCTCCGAGCCGGGACTGGAAAATGAAAAACTGTTTTTT | CASSEPGLENEKLFF
NA | TRBJ2-5 | TRBD1 | TRBV20-1 | TGCAGTGGGGACTCGACAGGGGGCTCGTGGGAGACCCAGTACTTC | CSGDSTGGSWETQYF
NA | TRBJ2-5 | NA | TRBV7-2 | TGTGCCAGCAGCTTAAATCTTGAGTCACTTTTGGGGGAGACCCAGTACTTC | CASSLNLESLLGETQYF
many | TRBJ2-6 | NA | TRBV25-1 | TGTGCCAGCAGTGAATATCGGCAGGTCTCTGGGGCCAACGTCCTGACTTTC | CASSEYRQVSGANVLTF
few | TRBJ1-5 | TRBD1 | TRBV6-2/TRBV6-3 | TGTGCCAGCAGTTACGCGGACAGGGCATACAACAATCAGCCCCAGCATTTT | CASSYADRAYNNQPQHF
NA | TRBJ2-7 | NA | TRBV2 | TGTGCCAGCTTCGACAGTGCTTCCTACGAGCAGTACTTC | CASFDSASYEQYF
many | TRBJ1-1 | NA | TRBV4-3 | TGCGCCAGCAGCCAAGAATATTTCCAGCAGAACACTGAAGCTTTCTTT | CASSQEYFQQNTEAFF
NA | TRBJ2-7 | NA | TRBV4-1 | TGCGCCAGCAGCCAAGACGAGAGATACGAGCAGTACTTC | CASSQDERYEQYF
many | TRBJ2-7 | TRBD2 | TRBV28 | TGTGCCAGCAGTTATGGACTAGCGGCCGAGCAGTACTTC | CASSYGLAAEQYF
NA | TRBJ1-2 | TRBD1 | TRBV6-5 | TGTGCCAGCAGTTACTCATTGACAGGGGGGTATGGCTACACCTTC | CASSYSLTGGYGYTF
many | TRBJ2-6 | NA | TRBV5-1 | TGCGCCAGCGCGGAGGTCTCTGGGGCCAACGTCCTGACTTTC | CASAEVSGANVLTF
NA | TRBJ2-1 | TRBD2 | TRBV14 | TGTGCCAGCTCGCCCGGCCCTAGCGGGGCCCCCTATGAGCAGTTCTTC | CASSPGPSGAPYEQFF
NA | TRBJ1-4 | NA | TRBV7-9 | TGTGCCAGCAGCTTAGTAGACGGTAATGAAAAACTGTTTTTT | CASSLVDGNEKLFF
NA | TRBJ2-3 | TRBD1 | TRBV5-6 | TGTGCCAGCAGCTTGGGGTTAGGAGTTGGGACAGGGCACACAGATACGCAGTATTTT | CASSLGLGVGTGHTDTQYF
NA | TRBJ1-6 | NA | TRBV12-3/TRBV12-4 | TGTGCCAGCAGTGGGGGAGTGAGGGGTTGGAATTCACCCCTCCACTTT | CASSGGVRGWNSPLHF
NA | TRBJ2-2 | TRBD1 | TRBV11-2 | TGTGCCAGCAGCCCCTGGACAGGGCGAACCGGGGAGCTGTTTTTT | CASSPWTGRTGELFF
NA | TRBJ2-5 | TRBD2 | TRBV6-5 | TGTGCCAGCAGTTACTCGGCGGGGGTAAAAGAGACCCAGTACTTC | CASSYSAGVKETQYF
many | TRBJ1-1 | NA | TRBV7-9 | TGTGCCAGCAGCCCCCCCCAACCAGATGAAGCTTTCTTT | CASSPPQPDEAFF
few | TRBJ2-3 | TRBD1 | TRBV4-3 | TGCGCCAGCAGCCAAGGACAGGGGGCTCTTGATATGCAGTATTTT | CASSQGQGALDMQYF
many | TRBJ2-5 | NA | TRBV29-1 | TGCAGCGTTCTGGACAGCAGCGCGACCCAGTACTTC | CSVLDSSATQYF
NA | TRBJ2-5 | TRBD1 | TRBV3-1 | TGTGCCAGCAGTATACAGGGGGGCAGTAGAGAGACCCAGTACTTC | CASSIQGGSRETQYF
many | TRBJ2-3 | TRBD2 | TRBV6-5 | TGTGCCAGCAGTTTTATTCCAGCGGGAGGACCCAGCACAGATACGCAGTATTTT | CASSFIPAGGPSTDTQYF
few | TRBJ2-4 | NA | TRBV20-1 | TGCAGTGCTAGAGCCCCGACTAAAAACATTCAGTACTTC | CSARAPTKNIQYF
NA | TRBJ2-1 | TRBD2 | TRBV10-2 | TGCGCCAGCAGTCCTAGCGGGGGGGCCGGGGATGAGCAGTTCTTC | CASSPSGGAGDEQFF
once | TRBJ1-4 | TRBD1 | TRBV19 | TGTGCCAGTAGTACTCTTCAACGACAGGGGGAAAATGAAAAACTGTTTTTT | CASSTLQRQGENEKLFF
many | TRBJ2-2 | NA | TRBV21-1 | TGTGCCAGCAGCAACGGGACAGAAAACACCGGGGAGCTGTTTTTT | CASSNGTENTGELFF
few | TRBJ2-2 | NA | TRBV30 | TGTGCCTGGAGTGTACTTCCCCTTACCGGGGAGCTGTTTTTT | CAWSVLPLTGELFF
NA | TRBJ1-6 | NA | TRBV20-1 | TGCAGTGCTAGAGATGAACGGTCGGTTGTAAGGTCCTATAATTCACCCCTCCACTTT | CSARDERSVVRSYNSPLHF
many | TRBJ2-7 | TRBD2 | TRBV29-1 | TGCAGCGTTGAGCTCCGGAATAGCGGGAGTTACGAGCAGTACTTC | CSVELRNSGSYEQYF
few | TRBJ2-1 | TRBD2 | TRBV7-3 | TGTGCCAGCAGCTTAGCGGGAGCGACCTACAATGAGCAGTTCTTC | CASSLAGATYNEQFF